This T cell receptor (beta chain) was observed in a study of blood T cell repertoires in COVID-19. Study in general: The United States, Italy and Spain were the sources of the acute and convalescent COVID-19 samples. In each case, the material was cDNA or gDNA derived from T cells, B-cell-depleted T cells, or PBMCs.

Only in-frame clones appear in the TCRdb table, and some are missing; sequencing was by immunoSEQ multiplex PCR. The sample lists 350,000 or so clones; around nine tenths were seen once. The CDR3 contains 13 residues. V was pared by 6 bases and J by 1 base, with 9 bases between. Germline CDR1 and CDR2: SEHNR and FQNEAQ (reference sequence). Sequencing used PBMCs or T cells enriched from blood (not recorded which). This sequence was found in a woman in her twenties or thirties who had been exposed to COVID-19. This chain connects TRBV7-9 to TRBJ1-1; D is unclear. The CDR3 reads CASSLDSNTEAFF. The CDR3 bases are TGTGCCAGCAGTTTGGACTCGAACACTGAAGCTTTCTTT.